This entry describes one T cell receptor (beta chain). Its antigen is as yet unknown. This sample stems from a study of T-cell memory formation after mild COVID-19. 5'RACE with constant-segment primers built TCRalpha and TCRbeta cDNA libraries with UMIs. TCRdb passed the 5' RACE reads through MiXCR, listing each CDR3 protein once. The sample has under 450,000 distinct CDR3 sequences; around 20% are singletons. V lost 6 bases, J lost 9 bases, and 21 bases lay in between. CDR1 and CDR2 from the germline V gene are MNHNS and SASEGT. The CDR3 spans 15 residues. Overall study findings and caveats: Cross-reactive memory apparently joined, as some responding clones appeared in pre-infection memory. Largely, contracting CD4+ clones fell within CM and EM, and contracting CD8+ clones within EMRA.

V and J are TRBV6-1 and TRBJ1-5; D might be TRBD1 (5 bases). The sequenced material came from PBMCs or a T cell subset sorted from them (not recorded which). This sequence originates from a man aged 18 to 30 who had mild COVID-19 (a few samples of this study predate the infection). Cell type and time point are not known. The CDR3 here is CASRAGINQGLPQHF. CDR3 DNA sequence: TGTGCCAGCAGGGCAGGGATCAATCAAGGTCTGCCCCAGCATTTT.